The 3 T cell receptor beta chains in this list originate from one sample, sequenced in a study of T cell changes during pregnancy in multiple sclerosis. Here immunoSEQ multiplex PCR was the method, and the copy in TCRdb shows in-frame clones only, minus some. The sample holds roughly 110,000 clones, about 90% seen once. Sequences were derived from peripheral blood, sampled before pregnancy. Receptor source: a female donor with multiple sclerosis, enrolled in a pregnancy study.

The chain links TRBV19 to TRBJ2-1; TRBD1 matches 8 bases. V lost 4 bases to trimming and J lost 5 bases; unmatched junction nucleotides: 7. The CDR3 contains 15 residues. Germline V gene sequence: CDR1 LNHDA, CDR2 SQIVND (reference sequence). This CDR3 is CASSTPGTGHNEQFF. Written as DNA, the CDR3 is TGTGCCAGTAGTACGCCCGGGACAGGTCACAATGAGCAGTTCTTC.

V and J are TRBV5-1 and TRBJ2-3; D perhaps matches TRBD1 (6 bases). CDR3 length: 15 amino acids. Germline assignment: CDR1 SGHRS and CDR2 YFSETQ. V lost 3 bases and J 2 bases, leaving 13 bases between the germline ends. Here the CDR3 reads CASSSQGLYTDTQYF. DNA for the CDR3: TGCGCCAGCAGCTCTCAGGGGTTGTACACAGATACGCAGTATTTT.

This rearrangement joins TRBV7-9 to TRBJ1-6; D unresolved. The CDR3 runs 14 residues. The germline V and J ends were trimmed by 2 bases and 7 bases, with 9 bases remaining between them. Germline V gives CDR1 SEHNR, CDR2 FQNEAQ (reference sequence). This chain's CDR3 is CASSLKSRNSPLHF. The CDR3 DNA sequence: TGTGCCAGCAGCTTAAAGTCGCGGAATTCACCCCTCCACTTT.